Listed below are T cell receptor beta chains from one sample, sequenced in a study of T cells in tuberculosis. Generated by immunoSEQ multiplex PCR, the TCRdb table keeps only in-frame clones and is missing some. In the table there are some 60,000 clones, around 81% of which are singletons. The sequenced material came from CD1b-GMM tetramer-negative cells sorted from PBMCs. All receptors derive from an adult woman with latent tuberculosis. CDR3s leave out the opening cysteine and the closing phenylalanine or tryptophan. The order of the fields is J gene, V gene, CDR3 protein.

j_call: TRBJ1-6
v_call: TRBV4-2
cdr3_aa: ASSQPRTGWNSPLH

j_call: TRBJ2-7
v_call: TRBV5-1
cdr3_aa: ANPPQGRPSYEQY

j_call: TRBJ1-6
v_call: TRBV2
cdr3_aa: ASTSRYNSPLH

j_call: TRBJ2-1
v_call: TRBV9
cdr3_aa: ASSATLGANNEQF

j_call: TRBJ2-7
v_call: TRBV5-1
cdr3_aa: ASSPVSGEGEQY

j_call: TRBJ2-5
v_call: TRBV28
cdr3_aa: ASSLWGPGTGKQETQY

j_call: TRBJ1-2
v_call: TRBV9
cdr3_aa: ASSRVYGYT

j_call: TRBJ2-7
v_call: TRBV5-6
cdr3_aa: ASSLRERGRFHHEQY

j_call: TRBJ2-3
v_call: TRBV27
cdr3_aa: ASSLGVLGETQY

j_call: TRBJ1-2
v_call: TRBV29-1
cdr3_aa: SVRRGQGYT

j_call: TRBJ1-1
v_call: TRBV29-1
cdr3_aa: SVGEGGTEAF

j_call: TRBJ2-3
v_call: TRBV12-5
cdr3_aa: ASGLVRDGRVNTDTQY

j_call: TRBJ1-2
v_call: TRBV7-2
cdr3_aa: ASSSPGKTINGYT

j_call: TRBJ1-2
v_call: TRBV7-8
cdr3_aa: ASSSTGVDGYT

j_call: TRBJ1-1
v_call: TRBV4-3
cdr3_aa: ASSQFTGGTEAF

j_call: TRBJ2-7
v_call: TRBV4-1
cdr3_aa: ASSQDMGQAYEQY

j_call: TRBJ2-4
v_call: TRBV10-3
cdr3_aa: AISESGVQNIQY